The 14 T cell receptor beta chains listed next were all sequenced from one sample in a study of T cells in Graves' hyperthyroidism and ophthalmopathy. Researchers took RNA transcripts and amplified the TCR beta CDR3 regions from them. First-round RT-PCR targeting the TCR CDR3 was performed with the HTBI primer set. TCRdb ran MiXCR on the multiplex PCR reads and lists one entry per CDR3 protein. The top ten hold around 8% of the sample, which has over 650,000 distinct CDR3 sequences, about 16% seen once. Sequenced material: blood. The receptor source for this set is a man aged 18 to 30 with Graves' hyperthyroidism.

The rearrangement links TRBV7-9 to TRBJ2-2; 11 nucleotides line up with TRBD2. CDR1 and CDR2 (germline): SEHNR, FQNEAQ (reference sequence). The V and J ends lost 5 bases and 3 bases, in that order; junction bases with no gene match: 8. There are 17 residues in the CDR3. The CDR3 loop is CASSALTSGNYTGELFF. The CDR3 DNA sequence: TGTGCCAGCAGCGCCCTGACTAGCGGGAATTACACCGGGGAGCTGTTTTTT.

This clonotype was seen a handful of times. The chain combines TRBV20-1 with TRBJ2-5; TRBD1 agrees at 10 bases. This CDR3 has 14 amino acids. The germline gives CDR1 DFQATT, CDR2 SNEGSKA (reference sequence). Trimming at V came to 6 bases and at J to 4 bases, leaving 8 bases not matched to a gene. The CDR3 sequence: CSAIGQGVRETQYF. CDR3 nucleotide sequence: TGCAGTGCCATTGGACAGGGGGTACGAGAGACCCAGTACTTC.

This clonotype has a count of ten or more. V gene TRBV7-8 combines with J gene TRBJ2-1; D call uncertain. The CDR3 has 13 amino acids. V shed 5 bases and J shed 3 bases, with 8 bases lying between them. Germline loops: CDR1 SGHVS, CDR2 FQNEAQ. The CDR3 DNA follows: TGTGCCAGCAGCCTGGAGCTCTACAATGAGCAGTTCTTC. Protein product: CASSLELYNEQFF.

This clonotype has a handful of counts. The junction shows a germline mismatch at one end, possibly a read error. J is TRBJ2-7 and V is TRBV12-3 or TRBV12-4, with a weak D call TRBD1 (5 bases). This CDR3 contains 13 residues. The CDR3 bases are TGTGCCAGCAGTTTAGGGACACCCTACGGGCAGTACTTC. Translated, it gives CASSLGTPYGQYF.

This clonotype was observed at least ten times. The chain joins TRBV13 to TRBJ2-7, with 12 bases that match TRBD2. From germline, CDR1 is PRHDT and CDR2 FYEKMQ (reference sequence). V shed 4 bases, J shed 0 bases, and the junction held 7 bases outside the gene matches. This CDR3 has 17 amino acids. CDR3 nucleotides: TGTGCCAGCAGCTACGGACTAGCGGGACTCAGCTCCTACGAGCAGTACTTC. Protein product: CASSYGLAGLSSYEQYF.

This clonotype turned up a few times. J is TRBJ2-6 and V is TRBV10-3; D is unresolved. The CDR3 loop spans 15 amino acids. V was pared by 4 bases and J by 0 bases, with 7 bases between. The germline gives CDR1 ENHRY, CDR2 SYGVKD. The CDR3 DNA reads as TGTGCCATCAGTGGCCGCGGCTCTGGGGCCAACGTCCTGACTTTC. This sequence encodes CAISGRGSGANVLTF.

This clonotype was seen many times. The chain couples TRBV7-9 to TRBJ2-1, with 9 positions matching TRBD1. CDR1 is SEHNR, CDR2 FQNEAQ, per germline (reference sequence). V shed 7 bases, J shed 6 bases, and the junction held 10 bases outside the gene matches. The CDR3 extends over 15 amino acids. CDR3 residues: CASTDPGQGFNEQFF. The CDR3 DNA reads TGTGCCAGCACCGACCCGGGACAGGGCTTCAATGAGCAGTTCTTC.

This chain links TRBV4-3 with TRBJ2-1; TRBD2 aligns across 9 bases. J lost 5 bases, V lost 0 bases, and 8 bases had no gene match. The CDR3 runs 17 residues. Germline V lookup: CDR1 LGHNA, CDR2 YSLEER. The CDR3 sequence: CASSQDGASGANNEQFF. CDR3 coding DNA: TGCGCCAGCAGCCAAGATGGGGCTAGCGGGGCCAACAATGAGCAGTTCTTC.

This clonotype was recorded at least ten times. The rearrangement links TRBV7-2 to TRBJ2-1; tentatively, D is TRBD2 (6 bases). The ends were cut back, 6 bases at V and 5 bases at J, with 11 bases in the middle. Germline-derived CDR1 and CDR2 are SGHTA and FQGNSA. The CDR3 is made up of 13 amino acids. DNA for the CDR3: TGTGCCAGCAGTAGGGACTTGGACAATGAGCAGTTCTTC. Residues: CASSRDLDNEQFF.

This clonotype has only a few counts. The chain recombines TRBV7-2 with TRBJ2-1; D call uncertain. Germline CDR1 reads SGHTA; CDR2 reads FQGNSA. The ends were cut back, 0 bases at V and 8 bases at J, with 17 bases in the middle. The CDR3 has 16 residues. CDR3 nucleotides: TGTGCCAGCAGCTTAGCTGGGGTTATTACCCCCCATGAGCAGTTCTTC. It encodes CASSLAGVITPHEQFF.

The chain links TRBV6-6 to TRBJ2-1; 10 bases agree with TRBD2. This CDR3 spans 16 amino acids. Germline CDR1 MNHNY, CDR2 SVGAGI (reference sequence). Trimming at V came to 0 bases and at J to 5 bases, leaving 4 bases not matched to a gene. CDR3 sequence: CASSYSGLATNNEQFF. The CDR3 DNA reads TGTGCCAGCAGTTACTCGGGACTAGCGACTAACAATGAGCAGTTCTTC.

This clonotype occurred many times. J is TRBJ2-7 and V is TRBV7-9; 10 nucleotides agree with TRBD2. The CDR3 contains 16 residues. Germline CDR1 is SEHNR and CDR2 is FQNEAQ (reference sequence). The V and J ends lost 2 bases and 5 bases, in that order; junction bases with no gene match: 9. DNA of the CDR3: TGTGCCAGCAGCTTATGGGTAGCGGGAGGCGTCCACGAGCAGTACTTC. It specifies CASSLWVAGGVHEQYF. Filled out from reference TRBV7-9 and TRBJ2-7, the complete variable domain reads DTGVSQNPRHKITKRGQNVTFRCDPISEHNRLYWYRQTLGQGPEFLTYFQNEAQLEKSRLLSDRFSAERPKGSFSTLEIQRTEQGDSAMYLCASSLWVAGGVHEQYFGPGTRLTVT.

The sample holds a few counts of this clonotype. The chain has TRBV7-8 and TRBJ2-3, with TRBD2 identical over 14 bases. Germline values: CDR1 SGHVS, CDR2 FQNEAQ. The trim removed 0 bases at V and 3 bases at J, leaving 8 bases unmatched. There are 19 residues in the CDR3. DNA of the CDR3: TGTGCCAGCAGCTTAGCAGTGACTAGCGGGAGGGCGGCAACAGATACGCAGTATTTT. Translated: CASSLAVTSGRAATDTQYF.

This clonotype was seen many times. The V and J genes are TRBV11-2 and TRBJ2-7; the match to TRBD1 covers 8 bases. The J segment lost 4 bases and the V segment lost 1 base, leaving 6 bases of the junction unmatched. Germline values: CDR1 SGHAT, CDR2 FQNNGV. This CDR3 has 15 residues. This chain's CDR3 is CASSLAGQGGYEQYF. The CDR3 bases are TGTGCCAGCAGCTTAGCCGGACAGGGTGGGTACGAGCAGTACTTC.